This TCR beta chain is from a study of T cells in Graves' hyperthyroidism and ophthalmopathy (dated by TCRdb to about 2019). In the study overall: Peripheral blood samples were taken at initial diagnosis, before any treatment was given. To identify TCR V-J signatures that set the groups apart, the researchers used a discovery cohort of roughly 100 patients, made up of approximately 43 with Graves' ophthalmopathy and 57 with stable Graves' hyperthyroidism. Prospective prediction of ophthalmopathy was tested in an independent validation cohort of 18 to 20 hyperthyroidism patients and 15 to 17 patients who later progressed to ophthalmopathy. The 90 to 100 discovery patients were randomly split 7:3 into training and test sets. In addition, the study compared T-cell repertoires in thyroid tissue and in blood from 6 or 7 Graves' hyperthyroidism patients. Once sampling was done, hyperthyroidism patients were given methimazole at a starting dose of 30 mg daily, whereas ophthalmopathy patients were given high-dose intravenous methylprednisolone. The paper describes TCR Vbeta CDR3 sequencing of 130 to 150 peripheral blood samples, made up of roughly 40 ophthalmopathy patients, approximately 73 hyperthyroidism patients and 17 progressor patients. Here is what the overall study found, with its caveats: Most expanded thyroid clonotypes (frequency above 0.001) were also detected in blood, a finding suggesting that blood repertoires may reflect thyroid immune responses. In cross-validation, a model built on a 13 V-J signature told ophthalmopathy apart from stable hyperthyroidism with 87.88% sensitivity and about 81% specificity, and in testing the same model reached 80%/75%. No statistical method was used to set the sample size in advance, and investigators knew the group allocation. In validation, the model predicted progression to ophthalmopathy a median of approximately 6.3 months before onset, with roughly 70% sensitivity and just under 75% specificity.

TCR beta CDR3 regions were amplified from RNA transcripts. The TCR CDR3 was subjected to a first round of RT-PCR using the HTBI primer set and the Qiagen OneStep RT-PCR kit. The libraries were constructed in a second round of multiplex PCR and then size-selected and purified. Libraries were sequenced paired-end with 100 bp reads on an Illumina HiSeq2000. For the original study's pipeline: SOAPnuke was used to process the raw data, throwing out any read that contained adapters or uncalled bases, had a mean Phred below 15, or lacked an exact constant-primer or identifier match. COPE v1.2.5 was used to merge high-quality paired reads, and clonotypes were defined as unique nucleotide sequences. MiTCR v1.1 was used to align clonotypes to the IMGT TRBV, TRBD and TRBJ reference segments. Analysis was restricted to V-J combinations with a frequency above 0.0001, which covered 98% to 99.2% of repertoires. A TCS score was defined as the ratio between F50 (clonal expansion) and ExV (chaos), using BLOSUM62-based TCRdist between CDR3 peptides within each V-J. Welch's t-statistics and random forest reduced roughly 540 V-J features to roughly 13, which were used in a naive Bayes classifier (R e1071). Starting from the raw public reads, TCRdb applied fastp trimming at Q25, assembled clones with MiXCR and retained in-frame beta chains. Rows merge per CDR3 protein into single entries with the most common DNA and genes. TCRdb, not the authors, supplied the V and J calls. Here the sample has 300,000 to 450,000 distinct CDR3 sequences; about a sixth occur a single time. Of the sample, about 14% falls within the top ten clones.

Ophthalmopathy patients had moderately to severely active disease, with a Clinical Activity Score of 3 or more, a NOSPECS grade of 4 or more, and a disease duration of less than 3 months. The study excluded patients with uncontrolled infections, other autoimmune diseases, pregnancy or lactation. Diagnoses were based on clinical symptoms, serum thyroxine and TRAb, thyroid ultrasound and orbital computed tomography. PBMCs were isolated from approximately 10 ml of fresh peripheral blood by Ficoll-Paque density gradient centrifugation. Total RNA was extracted with Trizol reagent, and quality was checked on an Agilent 2100 Bioanalyzer. This clonotype was observed at least ten times. Its target antigen remains unknown. No much larger clone exists at a distance of one base, and base qualities are not known. The sequence was obtained from a woman in her thirties or forties with Graves' ophthalmopathy. Sequenced material: blood.

The nucleotides are TGTGCCAGCAGTTACTCGACAGGACAGGGGACCCAGTACTTC. Translated, it gives CASSYSTGQGTQYF. The chain joins TRBV6-5 to TRBJ2-5; TRBD1 aligns with 8 central bases. The CDR1 and CDR2 encoded by the germline V gene are MNHEY and SVGAGI. The V end gives up 0 bases and the J end 7 bases, leaving 4 bases in the junction not matched to a gene. From the cysteine through the phenylalanine, the CDR3 covers 14 amino acids. The retained sequence is limited to the CDR3, 42 bases, with the frame set at the first base.